One sample yielded the 10 T cell receptor beta chains listed below, sequenced in a study of identical twins. TCRdb recomputed calls from the 5' RACE reads with MiXCR, one row per CDR3 protein. The sample contains 350,000 to 450,000 distinct CDR3 sequences, approximately 17% of which appear only once. Sequenced sample: naive T cells sorted from blood. These receptor sequences come from a man aged 45 to 65 in good health.

This clonotype was counted only a few times. The chain is built from TRBV9 and TRBJ2-5, with 9 bases identical to TRBD2. CDR1 is SGDLS and CDR2 is YYNGEE in the germline V gene. This CDR3 has 14 amino acids. Trimming at V came to 4 bases and at J to 5 bases, leaving 6 bases not matched to a gene. The DNA for the CDR3 is TGTGCCAGCAGCCCTCGGACTAGCGTCGAGACCCAGTACTTC. Its protein product is CASSPRTSVETQYF.

This clonotype showed up many times. This chain uses TRBV12-3 or TRBV12-4 with TRBJ2-2; the D gene is possibly TRBD1 (5 bases). V was clipped by 4 bases and J by 8 bases, with 14 bases between them. The CDR3 contains 14 residues. CDR3 in DNA: TGTGCCAGCAGTTCTATCCAGGGATCGGGGGAGCTGTTTTTT. Its protein product is CASSSIQGSGELFF.

A few counts support this clonotype. The V call is TRBV28, the J call TRBJ1-6; maybe TRBD1 (5 bases). CDR3 size: 14 residues. Germline V gene data show CDR1 as MDHEN and CDR2 as SYDVKM. Trimming left V 6 bases short and J 10 bases short, with 16 bases between. The CDR3 DNA reads TGTGCCAGCAGCCCTTGGGGCAGAAAGTCACCCCTCCACTTT. Translated: CASSPWGRKSPLHF.

The CDR3 spells CAISGQGDSEPQHF. Written as DNA, the CDR3 is TGTGCCATCAGTGGACAGGGGGACTCGGAGCCCCAGCATTTT. This chain links TRBV10-3 with TRBJ1-5; 9 bases are shared with TRBD1. Trimming cost V 4 bases and J 8 bases; bases outside gene matches: 6. CDR3 size: 14 residues. Germline loops: CDR1 ENHRY, CDR2 SYGVKD.

This sequence joins TRBV11-2 and TRBJ1-1; D not resolved. Trimming took off 1 base at V and 1 base at J, with 10 bases between the two ends. The length of the CDR3 is 15 residues. From germline, CDR1 is SGHAT and CDR2 FQNNGV. The CDR3 region is CASSLVFRKNTEAFF. The CDR3 DNA reads as TGTGCCAGCAGCTTAGTATTCAGGAAGAACACTGAAGCTTTCTTT.

This clonotype has only a few counts. The chain joins TRBV4-2 to TRBJ1-6; D may be TRBD1 (5 bases). This CDR3 is built from 15 residues. V gave up 1 base and J gave up 5 bases, with 9 bases separating them. Germline V CDR1 and CDR2: LGHNA, YNFKEQ. DNA for the CDR3: TGTGCCAGCAGCCAAGTCATGGGGGATAATTCACCCCTCCACTTT. It specifies CASSQVMGDNSPLHF.

V and J are TRBV5-6 and TRBJ2-7, with TRBD1 matching 10 bases. The germline CDR1 and CDR2 sequences are SGHDT and YYEEEE. V lost 4 bases to trimming and J lost 3 bases; unmatched junction nucleotides: 7. This CDR3 has 15 amino acids. CDR3 sequence (DNA): TGTGCCAGCAGCGGGACCGGGACAGGGGACTACGAGCAGTACTTC. This codes for CASSGTGTGDYEQYF.

This clonotype showed up many times. The genes are TRBV5-1 and TRBJ1-4; 8 bases are shared with TRBD1. The V segment lost 2 bases and the J segment 8 bases; nucleotides outside the gene matches: 14. This CDR3 spans 17 amino acids. Germline CDR1 is SGHRS and CDR2 is YFSETQ. CDR3 in DNA: TGCGCCAGCAGCTTAGACAGGGGAGATCCCCTGAAGGAAAAACTGTTTTTT. Amino acids: CASSLDRGDPLKEKLFF.

This clonotype was counted ten times or more. V usage is TRBV12-3 or TRBV12-4 and J usage is TRBJ2-1; 8 bases are a match to TRBD1. V lost 6 bases to trimming and J lost 15 bases; unmatched junction nucleotides: 7. The CDR3 covers 11 residues. The CDR3 bases are TGTGCCAGCAGCTTGGACAGGGAACCGTTCTTC. Translated, it gives CASSLDREPFF.

This clonotype was counted many times. The V call is TRBV29-1, the J call TRBJ2-5, with D maybe TRBD1 (5 bases). Trimming shortened V by 4 bases and J by 5 bases, and 11 bases separated the two germline ends. The germline V gene encodes CDR1 SQVTM and CDR2 ANQGSEA. The CDR3 consists of 12 residues. DNA for the CDR3: TGCAGCGTTGCTGCGACAGTTGAGACCCAGTACTTC. Protein: CSVAATVETQYF. Filled out from reference TRBV29-1 and TRBJ2-5, the complete variable domain reads SAVISQKPSRDICQRGTSLTIQCQVDSQVTMMFWYRQQPGQSLTLIATANQGSEATYESGFVIDKFPISRPNLTFSTLTVSNMSPEDSSIYLCSVAATVETQYFGPGTRLLVL.